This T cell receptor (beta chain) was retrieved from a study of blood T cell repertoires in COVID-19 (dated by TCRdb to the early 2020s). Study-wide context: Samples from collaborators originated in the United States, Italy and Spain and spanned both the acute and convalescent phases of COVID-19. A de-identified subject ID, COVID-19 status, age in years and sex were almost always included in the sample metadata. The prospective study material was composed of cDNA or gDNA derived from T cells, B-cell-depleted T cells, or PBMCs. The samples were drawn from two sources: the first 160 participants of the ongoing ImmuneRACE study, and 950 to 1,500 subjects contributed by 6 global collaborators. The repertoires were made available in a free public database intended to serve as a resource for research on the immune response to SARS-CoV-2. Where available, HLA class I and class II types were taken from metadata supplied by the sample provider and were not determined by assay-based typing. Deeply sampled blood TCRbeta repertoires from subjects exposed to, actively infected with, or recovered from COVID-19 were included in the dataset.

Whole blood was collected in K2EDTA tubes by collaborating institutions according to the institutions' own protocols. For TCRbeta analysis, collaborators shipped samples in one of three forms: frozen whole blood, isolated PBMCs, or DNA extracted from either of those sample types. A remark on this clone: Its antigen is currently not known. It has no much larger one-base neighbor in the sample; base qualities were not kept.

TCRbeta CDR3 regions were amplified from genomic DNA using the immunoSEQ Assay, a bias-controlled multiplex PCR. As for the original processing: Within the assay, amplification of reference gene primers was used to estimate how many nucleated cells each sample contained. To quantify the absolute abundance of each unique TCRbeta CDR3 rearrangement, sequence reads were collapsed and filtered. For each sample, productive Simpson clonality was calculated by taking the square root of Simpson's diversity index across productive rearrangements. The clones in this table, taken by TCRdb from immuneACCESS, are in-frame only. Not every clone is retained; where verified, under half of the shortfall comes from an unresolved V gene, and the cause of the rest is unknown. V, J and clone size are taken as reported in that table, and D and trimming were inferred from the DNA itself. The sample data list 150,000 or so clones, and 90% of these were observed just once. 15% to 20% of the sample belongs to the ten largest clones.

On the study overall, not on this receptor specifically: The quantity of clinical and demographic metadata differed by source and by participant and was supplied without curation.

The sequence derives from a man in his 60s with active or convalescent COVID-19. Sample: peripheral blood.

This receptor carries the CDR3 CASSLNRGIGNEQFF. The DNA sequence follows: TGTGCCAGCAGCTTAAACAGGGGGATTGGCAATGAGCAGTTCTTC. The chain was built from TRBV27 and TRBJ2-1; the central 8 bases match TRBD1. Including cysteine and phenylalanine, the CDR3 has 15 amino acids. Just the 45-base CDR3 DNA is kept, in frame starting at base 1. V ends up 6 bases short and J 6 bases short, with an unmatched junction base count of 10. According to the germline V gene (reference sequence), CDR1 reads MNHEY and CDR2 reads SMNVEV.